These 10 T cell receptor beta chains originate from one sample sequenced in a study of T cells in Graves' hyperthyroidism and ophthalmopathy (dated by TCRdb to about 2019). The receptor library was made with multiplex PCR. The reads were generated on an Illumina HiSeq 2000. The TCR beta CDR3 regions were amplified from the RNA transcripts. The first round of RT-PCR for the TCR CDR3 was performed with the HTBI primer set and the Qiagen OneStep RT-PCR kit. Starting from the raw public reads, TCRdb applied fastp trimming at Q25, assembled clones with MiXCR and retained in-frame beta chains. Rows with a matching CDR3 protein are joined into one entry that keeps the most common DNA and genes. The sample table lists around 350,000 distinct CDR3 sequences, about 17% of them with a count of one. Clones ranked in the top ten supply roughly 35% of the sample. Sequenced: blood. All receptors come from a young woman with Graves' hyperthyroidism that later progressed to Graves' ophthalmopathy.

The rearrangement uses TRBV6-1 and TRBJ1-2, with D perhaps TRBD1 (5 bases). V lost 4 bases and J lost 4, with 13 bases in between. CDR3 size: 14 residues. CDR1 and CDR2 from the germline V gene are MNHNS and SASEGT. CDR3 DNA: TGTGCCAGCAGTGTATCCGGGGGAGGCTATGGCTACACCTTC. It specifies CASSVSGGGYGYTF.

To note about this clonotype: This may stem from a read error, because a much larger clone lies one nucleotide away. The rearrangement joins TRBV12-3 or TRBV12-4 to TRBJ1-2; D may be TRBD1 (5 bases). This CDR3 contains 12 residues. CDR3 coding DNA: TGTGCCAGAAGTTTAGGAGGGGAAGGCTACACCTTC. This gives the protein CARSLGGEGYTF.

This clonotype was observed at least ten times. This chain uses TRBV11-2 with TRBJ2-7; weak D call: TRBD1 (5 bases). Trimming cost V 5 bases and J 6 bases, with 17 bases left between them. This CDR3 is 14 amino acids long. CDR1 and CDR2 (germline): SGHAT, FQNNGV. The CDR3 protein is CASSLTGQGLEQYF. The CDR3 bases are TGTGCCAGCAGCCTCACCGGACAAGGGCTCGAGCAGTACTTC.

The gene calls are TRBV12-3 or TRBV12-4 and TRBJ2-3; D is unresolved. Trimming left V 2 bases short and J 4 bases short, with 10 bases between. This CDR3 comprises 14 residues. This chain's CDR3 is CASSLLGWADTQYF. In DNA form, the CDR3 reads TGTGCCAGCAGTTTATTGGGTTGGGCAGATACGCAGTATTTT.

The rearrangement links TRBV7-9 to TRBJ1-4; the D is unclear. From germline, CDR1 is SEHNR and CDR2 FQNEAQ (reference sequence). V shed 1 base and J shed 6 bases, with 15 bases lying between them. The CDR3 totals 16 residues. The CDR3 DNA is TGTGCCAGCAGCTTAGTGGGGTTTGGGTCGGATGAAAAACTGTTTTTT. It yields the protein CASSLVGFGSDEKLFF.

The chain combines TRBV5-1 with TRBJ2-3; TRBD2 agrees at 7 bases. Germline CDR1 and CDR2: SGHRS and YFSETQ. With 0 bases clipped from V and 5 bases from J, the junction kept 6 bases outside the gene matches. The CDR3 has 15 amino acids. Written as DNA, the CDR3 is TGCGCCAGCAGCTTGGGTACTAGCGTTGAAGATACGCAGTATTTT. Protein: CASSLGTSVEDTQYF.

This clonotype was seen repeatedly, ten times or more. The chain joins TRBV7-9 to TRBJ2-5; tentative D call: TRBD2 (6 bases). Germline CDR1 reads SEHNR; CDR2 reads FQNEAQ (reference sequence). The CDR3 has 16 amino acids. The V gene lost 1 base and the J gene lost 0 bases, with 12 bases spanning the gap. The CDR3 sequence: CASSLERGGYQETQYF. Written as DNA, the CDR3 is TGTGCCAGCAGCTTAGAACGGGGAGGTTACCAAGAGACCCAGTACTTC.

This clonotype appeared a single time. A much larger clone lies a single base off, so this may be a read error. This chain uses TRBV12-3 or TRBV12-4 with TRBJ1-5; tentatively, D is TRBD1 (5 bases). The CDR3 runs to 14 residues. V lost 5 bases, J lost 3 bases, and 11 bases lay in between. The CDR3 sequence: CASSDGGNNQPQHF. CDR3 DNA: TGTGCCAGCAGTGACGGGGGGAACAATCAGCCCCAGCATTTT.

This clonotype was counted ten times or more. In DNA form, the CDR3 reads TGTGCCAGCAGTTTAGGGCTGAAAGAGACCCAGTACTTC. As protein: CASSLGLKETQYF. The genes are TRBV12-3 or TRBV12-4 and TRBJ2-5; unclear D gene. This CDR3 spans 13 amino acids. V lost 1 base, J lost 3 bases, and 6 bases lay in between.

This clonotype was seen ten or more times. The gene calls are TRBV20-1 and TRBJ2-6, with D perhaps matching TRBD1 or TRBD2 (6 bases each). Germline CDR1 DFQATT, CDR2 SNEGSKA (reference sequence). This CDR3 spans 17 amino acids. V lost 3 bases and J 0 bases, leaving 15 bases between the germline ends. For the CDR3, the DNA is TGCAGTGCTAGGCCAGCCGAGGGGGGCTCTGGGGCCAACGTCCTGACTTTC. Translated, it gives CSARPAEGGSGANVLTF.